This T cell receptor beta chain was captured in a study of shared clonotypes between healthy human individuals. Profiled with immunoSEQ multiplex PCR; TCRdb holds only in-frame clones, not every one. The sample includes over 1.5 million clones, 98% seen only once; the top ten take 0.45%. Germline V gene data show CDR1 as MNHNS and CDR2 as SASEGT. Trimming removed 4 bases from V and 5 bases from J, with 11 bases in between. This CDR3 comprises 14 residues. The TCR comes from a man aged 25 to 40 in good health. Sample: naive CD4+ T cells sorted from blood. The subset denotes: CD45RA+ positively selected. This chain links TRBV6-1 with TRBJ2-2, with a weak D call TRBD2 (6 bases). Here the CDR3 DNA reads TGTGCCAGCAGTGTTTCGGGAGTTACCGGGGAGCTGTTTTTT. Its translation is CASSVSGVTGELFF.